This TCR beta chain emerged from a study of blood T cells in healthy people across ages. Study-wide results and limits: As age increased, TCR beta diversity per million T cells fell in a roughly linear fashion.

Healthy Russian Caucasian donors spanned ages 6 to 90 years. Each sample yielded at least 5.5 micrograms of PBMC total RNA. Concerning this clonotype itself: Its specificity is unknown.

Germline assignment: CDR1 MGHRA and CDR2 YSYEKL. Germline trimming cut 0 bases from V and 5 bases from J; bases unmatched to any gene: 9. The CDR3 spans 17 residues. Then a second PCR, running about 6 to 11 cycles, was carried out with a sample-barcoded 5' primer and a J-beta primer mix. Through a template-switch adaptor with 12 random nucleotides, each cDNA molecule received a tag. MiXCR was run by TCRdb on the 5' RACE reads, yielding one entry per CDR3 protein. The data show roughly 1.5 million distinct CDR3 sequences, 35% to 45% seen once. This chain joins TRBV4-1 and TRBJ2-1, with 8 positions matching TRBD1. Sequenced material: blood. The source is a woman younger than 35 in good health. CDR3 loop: CASSQDSYTGGHNEQFF. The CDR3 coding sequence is TGCGCCAGCAGCCAAGATTCTTACACAGGGGGTCACAATGAGCAGTTCTTC.